The present TCR beta chain was sequenced within a study of PD-L1 blockade in urothelial cancer. Study as a whole: Atezolizumab, begun by patients in about 2014, was given at 1,200 mg intravenously every 3 weeks. About 85% of the roughly 30 patients were males with bladder-origin urothelial cancer. Enrolled patients had been treated previously with 0 to 3 chemotherapy regimens.

The time point: peripheral blood 6 weeks after treatment start. There were between 1 and 8 samples from each patient, taken pretreatment and on-treatment. CDR3 length: 16 residues. V was clipped by 4 bases and J by 6 bases; unmatched bases: 13. Germline V CDR1 and CDR2: MRHNA, SNTAGT. Generated by immunoSEQ multiplex PCR, the TCRdb table keeps only in-frame clones and is missing some. The repertoire holds 35,000 to 40,000 clones, with 80% to 90% as singletons. Specimen: PBMCs, collected around atezolizumab (anti-PD-L1) treatment. This clonotype originated in a man aged 55 to 70 with urothelial cancer. The chain has TRBV6-4 and TRBJ2-7; 9 bases fit TRBD2. The CDR3 region has the DNA TGTGCCAGCAGTGGGCGGGAGGGGAGGTTTGAAGGCGAGCAGTACTTC. It codes for CASSGREGRFEGEQYF.